This TCR beta chain came from a study of T cells in Graves' hyperthyroidism and ophthalmopathy. Turning to the study itself: Peripheral blood was obtained at initial diagnosis, preceding any treatment. Whole-study results and caveats: Ophthalmopathy cases were set apart from stable hyperthyroidism by a 13 V-J model.

With regard to this clonotype: The antigen is not known. This clone may be a read error of a much larger clone one base away.

RNA transcripts served as the template for amplifying TCR beta CDR3 regions. Carried out on the TCR CDR3, a first-round RT-PCR used the HTBI primer set. One entry per CDR3 protein results from TCRdb running MiXCR on the multiplex PCR reads. Of more than 350,000 distinct CDR3 sequences listed, around 15% are singletons. Fresh 10 ml peripheral blood yielded PBMCs. CDR1 is LNHDA, CDR2 SQIVND, per germline (reference sequence). This CDR3 region has 14 residues. The source material was blood. The sequence derives from a woman aged 55-70 years with Graves' ophthalmopathy. The chain couples TRBV19 to TRBJ2-5, with TRBD2 as a possible D gene (5 bases). CDR3 residues: CASSIPSSGETRYF. CDR3 nucleotides: TGTGCCAGTAGTATCCCGTCGTCCGGGGAGACCCGGTACTTC.